In its sample, the clone carrying this T cell receptor beta chain was seen many times. Antigen specificity is unknown. This specimen comes from a study of CD8 T cells in ankylosing spondylitis. Scientists made TCR beta libraries using quantitative 5'-RACE with molecular barcodes. TCRdb ran MiXCR on the 5' RACE reads and lists one entry per CDR3 protein. The sample shows around 430,000 distinct CDR3 sequences, more than 15% of them seen only once. The study, taken as a whole, reports: Some motif variants had been reported before (in reactive arthritis synovial fluid and blood). Significantly higher representation of disease-linked clones was reported for matched ankylosing spondylitis synovial fluid. Ankylosing spondylitis blood appeared to be characterized by a TCR beta motif of roughly eight highly homologous variants. As for the disease-linked clones, they showed a CD8+ phenotype and occurred at relatively low frequencies in peripheral blood.

V shed 4 bases and J shed 0 bases, with 15 bases lying between them. CDR1 is SGHRS and CDR2 is YFSETQ in the germline V gene. The CDR3 is 16 amino acids. Specimen: blood, either unsorted or a sorted T cell fraction (not recorded which). This clonotype originated in a male donor with ankylosing spondylitis. The chain combines TRBV5-1 with TRBJ2-3; D is ambiguous. CDR3 sequence reads: CASSKWTAASTDTQYF. DNA of the CDR3: TGCGCCAGCAGCAAGTGGACGGCAGCTAGCACAGATACGCAGTATTTT.